This T cell receptor beta chain was obtained from a study of shared clonotypes between healthy human individuals. The data were produced by immunoSEQ multiplex PCR, yet TCRdb's version contains in-frame clones alone and is incomplete. Here the sample spans about 1 million clones, around 75% being singletons. The germline V gene encodes CDR1 SGHRS and CDR2 YFSETQ. The CDR3 consists of 15 residues. Trimming cost V 2 bases and J 3 bases; bases outside gene matches: 7. This clonotype was obtained from a man aged 18-30 years in good health. The V and J genes are TRBV5-1 and TRBJ2-7, with 8 bases identical to TRBD1. The sequenced sample consisted of memory CD4+ T cells sorted from blood. Indicated subset: CD45RA-negative fraction. This chain's CDR3 is CASSFGRTGIYEQYF. CDR3 coding DNA: TGCGCCAGCAGCTTCGGTAGGACAGGGATCTACGAGCAGTACTTC.